Listed below are T cell receptor beta chains from one sample, sequenced in a study of blood T cells in healthy people across ages. Each CDR3 protein gets one entry after TCRdb re-called the 5' RACE reads with MiXCR. The data contain approximately 810,000 distinct CDR3 sequences, under 30% of them singletons. The sample was blood. Source of these receptors: a woman aged 80 or over in good health. CDR3s include the opening cysteine and the closing phenylalanine or tryptophan. The D gene is left open where the match is weak. Expanded clones are given a class, and other clones once, few, many or no size at all.

CDR3nt,CDR3aa,j_gene,abundance,d_gene,len,v_gene
TGTGCCAGCAGTTCCAGGGCAGGGGGGGCCAACGTCCTGACTTTC,CASSSRAGGANVLTF,TRBJ2-6,many,-,15,TRBV6-6
TGCAGTGCTACGGGACTAGCGGGGCCGTTCTTC,CSATGLAGPFF,TRBJ2-1,many,TRBD2,11,TRBV20-1
TGTGCCAGCAGCCGCGGGGGGTCGGGGGACAATCAGCCCCAGCATTTT,CASSRGGSGDNQPQHF,TRBJ1-5,many,-,16,TRBV25-1
TGTGCCAGCAGTGTGGGGCCAGGGACAGAGACCCAGTACTTC,CASSVGPGTETQYF,TRBJ2-5,many,-,14,TRBV6-1
TGTGCCTGGAGGGGTACAGGGGGGAGCTATGGCTACACCTTC,CAWRGTGGSYGYTF,TRBJ1-2,-,TRBD1,14,TRBV30
TGCGCCAGCACGTCCGGACCGCCGAACACTGAAGCTTTCTTT,CASTSGPPNTEAFF,TRBJ1-1,-,-,14,TRBV5-1
TGTGCCAGCACTATCGGGGGAGACTATGGCTACACCTTC,CASTIGGDYGYTF,TRBJ1-2,-,-,13,TRBV6-1
TGTGCCAGCAGTTTCTTTGCGGGGGGTTGGAATGAGCAGTTCTTC,CASSFFAGGWNEQFF,TRBJ2-1,many,TRBD2,15,TRBV12-3/TRBV12-4
TGTGCCAGTACGGTAGCGGGGCCAGGGGAGACCCAGTACTTC,CASTVAGPGETQYF,TRBJ2-5,-,TRBD2,14,TRBV19
TGTGCCAGCAGCCTTAGCGGGGGGCACAATGAGCAGGTCTTC,CASSLSGGHNEQVF,TRBJ2-1,-,TRBD2,14,TRBV7-9
TGTGCCAGCAGCTTAGACCTCTCGGAGACCCAGTACTTC,CASSLDLSETQYF,TRBJ2-5,many,-,13,TRBV7-9
TGTGCCAGCAGCGTAGAGACAGGGGATGGCTATGGCTACACCTTC,CASSVETGDGYGYTF,TRBJ1-2,-,TRBD1,15,TRBV9
TGCAGTGCTCCCGGGGTAGCGGCACTTAACAATGAGCAGTTCTTC,CSAPGVAALNNEQFF,TRBJ2-1,many,-,15,TRBV20-1
TGCAGTGCTAGACCGACTAGCGGGGGCCTGAACACCGGGGAGCTGTTTTTT,CSARPTSGGLNTGELFF,TRBJ2-2,-,TRBD2,17,TRBV20-1
TGTGCCAGCAGCACCAAACAGGGGAACACCGGGGAGCTGTTTTTT,CASSTKQGNTGELFF,TRBJ2-2,-,-,15,TRBV11-2
TGTGCCAGCAGTCGGGGGGCCCAAGATACGCAGTATTTT,CASSRGAQDTQYF,TRBJ2-3,few,-,13,TRBV6-6
TGCGCCAGCAGCTCGGACCCCGGGACAGAAGCTTTCTTT,CASSSDPGTEAFF,TRBJ1-1,-,-,13,TRBV5-1
TGTGCCACCAGCAGAGCTGGACAGGGGGTTTATGGCTACACCTTC,CATSRAGQGVYGYTF,TRBJ1-2,many,TRBD1,15,TRBV15
TGTGCCAGCAGTTACTCTCGTCCTGGCGAGAGCTCCTATAATGAGCAGTTCTTC,CASSYSRPGESSYNEQFF,TRBJ2-1,-,-,18,TRBV6-5
TGCAGTGCTATTCGGAACCCTAATCAGCCCCAGCATTTT,CSAIRNPNQPQHF,TRBJ1-5,few,-,13,TRBV20-1
TGTGCCGGCAGCCTCGGGACAGGGCGGCTCACAGATAGGCAGTATTTT,CAGSLGTGRLTDRQYF,TRBJ2-3,few,TRBD1,16,TRBV7-2
TGTGCCAGCAGACAAGGAGGTCCGAGGCAAGAGACCCAGTACTTC,CASRQGGPRQETQYF,TRBJ2-5,many,-,15,TRBV12-3/TRBV12-4
TGCGCCAGCAGCTTGATCGGCCGTCGGGGGACAGATGCGCAGTATTTT,CASSLIGRRGTDAQYF,TRBJ2-3,few,-,16,TRBV5-1
TGTGCCAGTACCCCGGGCCCCCACTATGGCTACACCTTC,CASTPGPHYGYTF,TRBJ1-2,-,-,13,TRBV19
TGCAGTGCTTCGAGGACAGGGGGGGAGACCCAGTACTTC,CSASRTGGETQYF,TRBJ2-5,-,TRBD1,13,TRBV20-1
TGCAGTGCTAGCCGGACTAGCGGGGGACCGCCTATGAAAGAGACCCAGTACTTC,CSASRTSGGPPMKETQYF,TRBJ2-5,many,TRBD2,18,TRBV20-1
TGTGCCAGCTCCGCGGGCGGGACACCCTACGAGCAGTACTTC,CASSAGGTPYEQYF,TRBJ2-7,many,-,14,TRBV18
TGTGCCGGCAGCCGAACCTCGAGGCTGGAAGATACGCGGTATTTT,CAGSRTSRLEDTRYF,TRBJ2-3,-,-,15,TRBV3-1
TGCAGCGTTGAAGATCGCGGTCCAGGGGTCGGACGTGGCAGCTACACCTTC,CSVEDRGPGVGRGSYTF,TRBJ1-2,-,-,17,TRBV29-1
TGTGCCAGCAGCCGAGCGGGGGGTGGATACAATGAGCAGTTCTTC,CASSRAGGGYNEQFF,TRBJ2-1,-,TRBD2,15,TRBV11-3
TGTGCCAGCTCACCACGACTGAAGGGCCTTTCGCAGGGGGTGGGCACAGATACGCAGTATTTT,CASSPRLKGLSQGVGTDTQYF,TRBJ2-3,few,TRBD1,21,TRBV18
TGTGCCAGCAGCAAGAAGCGGGGGGGCACAGATACGCAGTATTTT,CASSKKRGGTDTQYF,TRBJ2-3,-,TRBD2,15,TRBV5-6
TGTGCCAGCAGCCGGGGAGGGAGCAATGAGCAGTTCTTC,CASSRGGSNEQFF,TRBJ2-1,many,TRBD2,13,TRBV6-6
TGCAGTGCTAGAAACAGCACTAACTATGGCTACACCTTC,CSARNSTNYGYTF,TRBJ1-2,many,-,13,TRBV20-1
TGCGCCAGCAGCCAAGATTTAATCGTCTCAGCTTATGGCTACACCTTC,CASSQDLIVSAYGYTF,TRBJ1-2,many,-,16,TRBV4-3
TGTGCCAGCAGCTTAGTAGGGGCTCCCTACACCGGGGAGCTGTTTTTT,CASSLVGAPYTGELFF,TRBJ2-2,-,-,16,TRBV7-2
TGTGCCAGCAGCCAGGGACAGTCGCACACTGAAGCTTTCTTT,CASSQGQSHTEAFF,TRBJ1-1,-,TRBD1,14,TRBV7-2
TGTGCCAGCAGTTATTCGGACAGTGCAACTAATGAAAAACGGTTTTTT,CASSYSDSATNEKRFF,TRBJ1-4,few,-,16,TRBV6-5
TGCAGTGCTCAGCGACTTAATGGCTACACCTTC,CSAQRLNGYTF,TRBJ1-2,-,-,11,TRBV20-1
TGTGCCTGGAGTCGTGGGGGGGCAGCCAAAAACATTCAGTACTTC,CAWSRGGAAKNIQYF,TRBJ2-4,-,-,15,TRBV30
TGTGCCAGCAGCGCCGATCCAGGGGGTAGGACTGAAGCTTTCTTT,CASSADPGGRTEAFF,TRBJ1-1,many,TRBD1,15,TRBV9
TGTGCCAGCAGCCCGGACAGGGGCAAAAACATTCAGTACTTC,CASSPDRGKNIQYF,TRBJ2-4,many,TRBD1,14,TRBV7-2
TGTGCCAGCTCCCTGGGCGCTAATTACGAGCAGTACTTC,CASSLGANYEQYF,TRBJ2-7,many,-,13,TRBV18
TGCAGTGCTAGTGGTCGGACAGGGGTGGCCTACGAGCAGTACTTC,CSASGRTGVAYEQYF,TRBJ2-7,many,TRBD1,15,TRBV20-1
TGTGCCAGCAGTACCCGGAGAGGGGTAGGGACCGGGGAGCTGTTTTTT,CASSTRRGVGTGELFF,TRBJ2-2,many,-,16,TRBV28
TGTGCCAGCAGCTTGGGGTGGAGCGGGGGGGCAAATGAGCAGTTCTTC,CASSLGWSGGANEQFF,TRBJ2-1,-,TRBD2,16,TRBV5-4
TGCGCCAGCAGCCAAGCTGGCACCTTCTACAATGAGCAGTTCTTC,CASSQAGTFYNEQFF,TRBJ2-1,many,-,15,TRBV4-3
TGTGCCAGCACAGAGGACACCAGCTCCTACAATGAGCAGTTCTTC,CASTEDTSSYNEQFF,TRBJ2-1,once,-,15,TRBV2
TGTGCCAGCAGCTTAGTACAGGCCTACAATCAGCCCCAGCATTTT,CASSLVQAYNQPQHF,TRBJ1-5,few,-,15,TRBV7-2
TGTGCCTGCCGGGGCGGGGTGGGGAATGAGCAGTTCTTC,CACRGGVGNEQFF,TRBJ2-1,few,-,13,TRBV24-1
TGTGCCAGCAGTCCGCTCAGGACAGGGGGTTGGGAGACCCAGTACTTC,CASSPLRTGGWETQYF,TRBJ2-5,few,TRBD1,16,TRBV27
TGTGCCAGCAGCAGCCGGACAGGGATGGTCGAGACCCAGTACTTC,CASSSRTGMVETQYF,TRBJ2-5,-,TRBD1,15,TRBV5-5
TGTGCCATCAGCCCAGCGACTAGCGGGGGGTCTGGGGCCAACGTCCTGACTTTC,CAISPATSGGSGANVLTF,TRBJ2-6,many,TRBD2,18,TRBV10-3